This section outlines one T cell receptor (beta chain) sequence together with its context. The target of this receptor is not known. Per-nucleotide qualities are absent, and no much larger clonotype sits a single base away. Clipping removes 3 bases from V and 3 bases from J, with 6 as the unmatched junction base count. From the germline V gene (reference sequence), CDR1 is LNHDA and CDR2 is SQIVND. The CDR3, from cysteine to phenylalanine, totals 16 residues. Only CDR3 DNA remains: 48 bases, in frame from the first base. This entry comes from a study of radiation and T cells in renal cell carcinoma (dated by TCRdb to the early 2020s). Regarding the study in general: TCR beta sequencing covered some 55 samples in total, comprising some 26 tumors and approximately 27 peripheral blood samples. The last blood draw happened 4 weeks after radiation, timed to coincide with nephrectomy. Across all 50 or so samples, under 5,000,000 unique CDR3 nucleotide sequences, encoding 2.5 million to 3 million unique CDR3 amino acid sequences, were identified.

TCR beta libraries were generated from genomic DNA with the immunoSEQ kit, following the manufacturer's recommendations. For library preparation, a first multiplex PCR was performed with proprietary primers, followed by a second PCR in which unique barcodes were added, and bead cleanups were performed after each round. Each sample batch included a kit-provided positive control reaction and a negative control reaction. The final libraries were assessed on an Agilent 4200 TapeStation D1000 ScreenTape, pooled by volume, and quantified by qPCR. An Illumina NextSeq500 fitted with a MidOutput 150-cycle cartridge performed the sequencing, running 156 Read1 cycles and 15 Index1 cycles with the kit's custom primers. The pooled library was loaded at around 1 pM, and about 20% PhiX control was spiked in. As for the authors' bioinformatics: Vendor-processed data were analyzed in R, with a clonotype defined as all T cells sharing the same CDR3 nucleotide sequence. For clone abundance analyses, frequencies were normalized to the 10,000 most abundant clones in each sample. Public T cell clones, which averaged fewer than five per sample, were removed prior to analysis. An abundance difference of at least 32-fold between compartments was the criterion for calling clonotypes tumor-enriched or baseline blood-enriched. A beta-binomial differential abundance model was used to identify clonotypes that were expanded or contracted between blood time points. The Baroni-Urbani and Buser coefficient was used to measure tumor-blood repertoire similarity, and groups were compared with two-tailed Wilcoxon tests in R. As stored in TCRdb, this immuneACCESS dataset retains in-frame rearrangements with V and J assigned. A fraction of the clones does not appear; measured against another copy, unresolved V genes explain less than half of the discrepancy, and the remainder lacks a known reason. V and J calls and clone size are those listed in that table; D and trimming were worked out from the DNA. The sample data list some 64,000 clones, and over 60% of these were observed just once. About 6.3% of the sample goes to the ten largest clones.

Findings and caveats that apply to the study as a whole: Because pretreatment tumor biopsies were not available, the baseline intratumoral presence of clonotypes could not be determined. Effects of radiation dose or scheduling on the TCR repertoire could not be addressed with the single-armed trial design. In blood, the top tumor clonotypes increased between baseline and 2 weeks post-radiation and then shrank by 4 weeks, which suggests that tumor-resident clones expanded only transiently. Changes in the blood repertoire were not tracked past 4 weeks after treatment.

The sample's time point label, in plain terms: blood 4 weeks post-SBRT, at nephrectomy. The treatment or condition label, read with the paper, signifies: 15 Gy SBRT to primary tumor, nephrectomy 4 weeks later. Samples came from a clinical trial, in which primary renal cell carcinomas received 15 Gy stereotactic body radiation therapy followed by nephrectomy 4 weeks later. To track tumor-enriched clonotypes, serial peripheral blood was sampled from radiation-treated patients at baseline and at 2 weeks and 4 weeks after SBRT. All patients had renal cell carcinoma with clear cell pathology. Genomic DNA for TCR sequencing was prepared using the QIAamp DNA Blood Mini Kit (Qiagen). Samples were included in the analyses only if all quality control checks were passed.

The TCR comes from a man in his 60s with renal cell carcinoma. Here the chain combines TRBV19 and TRBJ2-2; 8 bases in the middle match TRBD2. Sequencing used blood, obtained from a patient whose treatment included radiotherapy and nephrectomy. The CDR3 region has the sequence CASSMSPGRDTGELFF. The nucleotide sequence reads TGTGCCAGTAGTATGAGTCCCGGGAGGGACACCGGGGAGCTGTTTTTT.